This entry lists 23 T cell receptor beta chains sequenced from one sample in a study of control samples from healthy donors and cancer patients. The data were produced by immunoSEQ multiplex PCR, yet TCRdb's version contains in-frame clones alone and is incomplete. This sample carries more than 65,000 clones, 70% to 90% of them seen once, and the ten largest clones take 1.5% to 2%. The sample was PBMCs. The receptor source for this set is a woman aged 60-70 years with head and neck cancer.

The chain recombines TRBV11-2 with TRBJ2-1, with 8 nucleotides matching TRBD2. The CDR3 totals 16 residues. Germline loops: CDR1 SGHAT, CDR2 FQNNGV. V dropped 4 bases and J dropped 3; count of bases not matched to a gene: 8. In nucleotides, the CDR3 is TGTGCCAGCAGCTCCGGGACTAGTAGATTCTACAATGAGCAGTTCTTC. As protein: CASSSGTSRFYNEQFF.

The chain combines TRBV2 with TRBJ2-2, with 10 bases lining up with TRBD1. The junction had 11 bases not matched to a gene; V was cut back by 3 bases and J by 4 bases. This CDR3 has 18 amino acids. Germline assignment: CDR1 SNHLY and CDR2 FYNNEI. DNA for the CDR3: TGTGCCAGCAGTGACCGGGACAGGGGTATTCTTAGCACCGGGGAGCTGTTTTTT. Its protein is CASSDRDRGILSTGELFF.

The V call is TRBV28, the J call TRBJ1-2, with 8 bases matching TRBD1. Germline trimming cut 7 bases from V and 0 bases from J; bases unmatched to any gene: 10. The CDR3 runs 16 residues. Germline V gene sequence: CDR1 MDHEN, CDR2 SYDVKM. This CDR3 reads CASTTGQAIANYGYTF. The CDR3 DNA sequence: TGTGCCAGCACCACGGGACAGGCGATTGCTAACTATGGCTACACCTTC.

This clone was detected only once. An end of the junction differs from the germline gene, which may be a read error. Other DNA variants within this sample encode the same CDR3. The genes are TRBV6-5 and TRBJ1-4; a weak D match, TRBD1 (5 bases). The length of the CDR3 is 15 residues. Germline V gives CDR1 MNHEY, CDR2 SVGAGI. The CDR3, as DNA: TGCGCCAGCAGTTACTCCGGGGGACTGAAGGAAAAACTGTTTTTT. Translating gives CASSYSGGLKEKLFF.

The chain carries TRBV5-4 and TRBJ2-4; 11 nucleotides agree with TRBD2. Germline V gene data show CDR1 as SGHNT and CDR2 as YYREEE (reference sequence). This CDR3 region has 15 residues. Germline trimming cut 4 bases from V and 7 bases from J; bases unmatched to any gene: 7. The CDR3 DNA sequence: TGTGCCAGCAGCGCGGGACTAGCGGACGCGAACATTCAGTACTTC. Encoded protein: CASSAGLADANIQYF.

V and J are TRBV19 and TRBJ1-1; weak D call: TRBD1 (6 bases). The CDR3 runs to 14 residues. Trimming cost V 4 bases and J 5 bases, with 14 bases left between them. Germline V lookup: CDR1 LNHDA, CDR2 SQIVND (reference sequence). This CDR3 is CASSTTGSGTEAFF. CDR3 nucleotides: TGTGCCAGTAGTACAACAGGGTCGGGGACTGAAGCTTTCTTT. Full variable domain (rest looked up from reference TRBV19 and TRBJ1-1): DGGITQSPKYLFRKEGQNVTLSCEQNLNHDAMYWYRQDPGQGLRLIYYSQIVNDFQKGDIAEGYSVSREKKESFPLTVTSAQKNPTAFYLCASSTTGSGTEAFFGQGTRLTVV.

The chain recombines TRBV19 with TRBJ1-1; D ambiguous. The germline CDR1 and CDR2 sequences are LNHDA and SQIVND (reference sequence). The length of the CDR3 is 13 residues. V gave up 5 bases and J gave up 0 bases, with 7 bases separating them. CDR3 amino acids: CASSGVLNTEAFF. CDR3 in DNA: TGTGCCAGTAGTGGGGTTCTGAACACTGAAGCTTTCTTT.

About this clone: Distinct nucleotide sequences in the sample also encode this CDR3. J is TRBJ2-5 and V is TRBV6-5, with a weak D call TRBD1 (5 bases). V lost 5 bases to trimming and J lost 2 bases, with 9 bases between them. Germline CDR1 MNHEY, CDR2 SVGAGI. This CDR3 is built from 13 residues. In DNA form, the CDR3 reads TGTGCCAGCAGTCGGACACTACAAGAGACCCAGTACTTC. Its protein product is CASSRTLQETQYF.

The V and J genes are TRBV12-5 and TRBJ2-5; D assignment may be TRBD1 or TRBD2 (6 bases each). The CDR3 totals 13 residues. The germline V gene encodes CDR1 LGHNT and CDR2 FRNRAP. The V gene lost 7 bases and the J gene lost 5 bases, with 14 bases spanning the gap. For the CDR3, the DNA is TGTGCTAGTGTCATCGGGGGCCAGGAGACCCAGTACTTC. This codes for CASVIGGQETQYF.

This chain connects TRBV19 to TRBJ2-1; TRBD1 agrees at 7 bases. V was pared by 4 bases and J by 5 bases, with 14 bases of the junction left unmatched. Germline V gives CDR1 LNHDA, CDR2 SQIVND (reference sequence). The CDR3 extends over 17 amino acids. The CDR3 loop reads CASSTLTGTVKDNEQFF. As DNA, the CDR3 is TGTGCCAGTAGTACACTCACCGGGACAGTGAAGGACAATGAGCAGTTCTTC.

This clone appeared once. The rearrangement joins TRBV19 to TRBJ1-2, with a tentative D call TRBD1 (6 bases). The CDR3 is 14 residues long. V lost 5 bases, J lost 7 bases, and 17 bases lay in between. Germline V gives CDR1 LNHDA, CDR2 SQIVND (reference sequence). The CDR3 nucleotides are TGTGCCAGTAGTCGACAGGCATCTGCTCCTGGCTACACCTTC. It encodes CASSRQASAPGYTF.

This sequence joins TRBV9 and TRBJ2-5; TRBD1 matches 9 bases. The CDR3 loop spans 15 amino acids. With 4 bases clipped from V and 4 bases from J, the junction kept 8 bases outside the gene matches. Germline lookup yields CDR1 SGDLS and CDR2 YYNGEE. The CDR3 region has the DNA TGTGCCAGCAGCTCGACAGGGGGAATTCGAGAGACCCAGTACTTC. Its translation is CASSSTGGIRETQYF.

The V call is TRBV5-4, the J call TRBJ2-7, with 13 positions matching TRBD2. Germline V gene sequence: CDR1 SGHNT, CDR2 YYREEE (reference sequence). Trimming took 0 bases from V and 5 from J; bases not matched to a gene: 8. The CDR3 contains 17 residues. As DNA, the CDR3 is TGTGCCAGCAGCTTGGCCATCTCGACTAGCGGGAGGAACGAGCAGTACTTC. Its protein product is CASSLAISTSGRNEQYF.

This sequence joins TRBV25-1 and TRBJ2-3, with D tentatively TRBD1 (6 bases). Germline V gene sequence: CDR1 MGHDK, CDR2 SYGVNS. The CDR3 has 13 residues. Trimming removed 3 bases from V and 6 bases from J, with 10 bases in between. CDR3 amino acids: CASSDGGKDTQYF. Here the CDR3 DNA reads TGTGCCAGCAGTGATGGGGGCAAGGATACGCAGTATTTT.

The chain recombines TRBV20-1 with TRBJ1-1; the D gene is possibly TRBD1 (6 bases). In germline, CDR1 is DFQATT, CDR2 SNEGSKA (reference sequence). Trimming shortened V by 6 bases and J by 5 bases, and 10 bases separated the two germline ends. This CDR3 has 11 amino acids. The DNA for the CDR3 is TGCAGTGCCCTAAGGGGGACTGAAGCTTTCTTT. This sequence encodes CSALRGTEAFF.

The chain links TRBV9 to TRBJ2-5; a weak D match, TRBD2 (6 bases). Looked up from germline, CDR1 is SGDLS and CDR2 is YYNGEE. This CDR3 is built from 17 residues. V was trimmed by 4 bases and J by 5 bases, leaving 24 bases between them. The CDR3, as DNA: TGTGCCAGCAGCCATGTAGTTGGAGGGCGGGGTACGGAGACCCAGTACTTC. As protein: CASSHVVGGRGTETQYF.

The chain joins TRBV7-2 to TRBJ2-2; D is uncertain. This CDR3 is built from 12 residues. Trimming removed 6 bases from V and 7 bases from J, with 9 bases in between. Germline-derived CDR1 and CDR2 are SGHTA and FQGNSA. DNA of the CDR3: TGTGCCAGCAGTCAGTCCCTCGGGGAGCTGTTTTTT. As protein: CASSQSLGELFF.

CDR3 residues: CATSERYTDTQYF. CDR3 in DNA: TGTGCCACCAGTGAGCGGTACACAGATACGCAGTATTTT. The V gene is TRBV24-1, the J gene TRBJ2-3; D unclear. The germline gives CDR1 KGHDR, CDR2 SFDVKD. There are 13 residues in the CDR3. Between the trimmed V and J ends, which lost 4 bases and 2 bases, there was a span of 6 bases.

The chain joins TRBV5-1 to TRBJ2-3; D tentatively reads TRBD1 or TRBD2 (5 bases each). The V end lost 4 bases, the J end lost 5 bases, and 14 bases lay between the germline ends. The CDR3 contains 14 residues. Germline V gene data show CDR1 as SGHRS and CDR2 as YFSETQ. CDR3 nucleotide sequence: TGCGCCAGCAGCCCCCTTGGGGGTTTAGATACGCAGTATTTT. The encoded protein is CASSPLGGLDTQYF.

The chain uses TRBV10-2 and TRBJ2-7; 10 nucleotides agree with TRBD1. The germline gives CDR1 WSHSY, CDR2 SAAADI. The CDR3 loop spans 15 amino acids. The V gene end was trimmed by 7 bases and the J gene end by 2 bases; junction bases not matched to a gene: 8. This CDR3 reads CASILRDRGAYEQYF. In nucleotides, the CDR3 is TGCGCCAGCATCCTCCGGGACAGGGGTGCCTACGAGCAGTACTTC.

This chain connects TRBV10-3 to TRBJ2-1; 8 bases line up with TRBD2. The germline gives CDR1 ENHRY, CDR2 SYGVKD. Trimming removed 3 bases from V and 10 bases from J; junction bases left unmatched: 8. This CDR3 is 14 amino acids long. CDR3 sequence (DNA): TGTGCCATCAGTGACGGGACTAGATCCAAGGAGCAGTTCTTC. This sequence encodes CAISDGTRSKEQFF.

V and J are TRBV28 and TRBJ2-5; D possibly uses TRBD1 or TRBD2 (5 bases each). Germline V gene lookup returns CDR1 MDHEN and CDR2 SYDVKM. CDR3 length: 14 residues. V lost 8 bases, J lost 4 bases, and 17 bases lay in between. The chain's CDR3 is CASLPGLSIETQYF. The CDR3, as DNA: TGTGCCAGCTTGCCGGGGCTTTCCATAGAGACCCAGTACTTC.

The chain joins TRBV4-2 to TRBJ2-2; TRBD2 matches at 10 bases. The CDR3 has 18 residues. Trimming took 7 bases from V and 5 from J; bases not matched to a gene: 16. From germline, CDR1 is LGHNA and CDR2 YNFKEQ. The CDR3 region has the DNA TGTGCCAGCACCTTCGAGTTTTCTAGCGGGAGTAGGACCGGGGAGCTGTTTTTT. It codes for CASTFEFSSGSRTGELFF.